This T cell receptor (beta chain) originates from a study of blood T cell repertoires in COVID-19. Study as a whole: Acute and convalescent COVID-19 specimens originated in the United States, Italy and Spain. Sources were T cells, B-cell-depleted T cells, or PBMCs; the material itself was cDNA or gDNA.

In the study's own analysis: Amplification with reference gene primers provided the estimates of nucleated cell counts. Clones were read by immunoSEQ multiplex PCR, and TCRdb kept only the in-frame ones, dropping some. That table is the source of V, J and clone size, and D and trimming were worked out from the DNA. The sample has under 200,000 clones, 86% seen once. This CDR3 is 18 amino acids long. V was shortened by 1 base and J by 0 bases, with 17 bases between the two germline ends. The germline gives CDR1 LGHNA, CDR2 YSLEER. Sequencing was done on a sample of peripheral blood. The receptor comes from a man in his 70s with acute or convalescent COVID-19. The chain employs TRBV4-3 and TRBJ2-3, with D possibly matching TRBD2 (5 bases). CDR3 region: CASSQAARALASTDTQYF. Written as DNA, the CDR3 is TGCGCCAGCAGCCAAGCGGCAAGGGCCCTAGCCAGCACAGATACGCAGTATTTT.